The 32 T cell receptor beta chains given below trace back to one sample, sequenced in a study of T cells in Graves' hyperthyroidism and ophthalmopathy. Researchers amplified the TCR beta CDR3 regions from RNA transcripts. A first-round RT-PCR of the TCR CDR3 used the HTBI primer set. In TCRdb, the multiplex PCR reads were re-called with MiXCR into one record per CDR3 protein. In the table there are 490,000 or so distinct CDR3 sequences, approximately 23% of which are singletons. The source material was blood. Source of these receptors: a woman in her 70s with Graves' ophthalmopathy.

This clonotype has a handful of counts. The chain uses TRBV29-1 and TRBJ1-2, with D maybe TRBD1 (5 bases). The CDR3 runs 12 residues. V was cut by 2 bases and J by 6 bases, with 10 bases left in between. CDR1 and CDR2 (germline): SQVTM, ANQGSEA. Here the CDR3 reads CSVEKTGNGYTF. CDR3 sequence (DNA): TGCAGCGTTGAAAAAACAGGAAATGGCTACACCTTC.

This chain joins TRBV6-2 or TRBV6-3 and TRBJ2-5; tentatively, D is TRBD1 or TRBD2 (5 bases each). Germline V lookup: CDR1 MNHEY, CDR2 SVGEGT. The CDR3 length is 13 residues. The germline V and J ends were trimmed by 3 bases and 4 bases, with 9 bases remaining between them. CDR3 amino acids: CASSYGTPETQYF. The CDR3 nucleotides read TGTGCCAGCAGTTATGGGACCCCAGAGACCCAGTACTTC.

This rearrangement joins TRBV2 to TRBJ2-4; 10 positions match TRBD1. The V segment lost 8 bases and the J segment 0 bases; nucleotides outside the gene matches: 4. The germline gives CDR1 SNHLY, CDR2 FYNNEI. The CDR3 extends over 15 amino acids. The CDR3 region has the DNA TGTGCCAGCCGACAGGGGGCCCTAGCCAAAAACATTCAGTACTTC. Its translation: CASRQGALAKNIQYF.

The rearrangement links TRBV18 to TRBJ1-1; D remains unclear. V was shortened by 0 bases and J by 1 base, with 9 bases between the two germline ends. The germline V gene encodes CDR1 KGHSH and CDR2 LQKENI. CDR3 length: 15 residues. The CDR3 bases are TGTGCCAGCTCACCACCGTTAGGGCAGAACACTGAAGCTTTCTTT. Its translation is CASSPPLGQNTEAFF.

This clonotype came up many times. The chain combines TRBV12-3 or TRBV12-4 with TRBJ1-2; a possible D gene is TRBD1 (5 bases). CDR3 length: 15 amino acids. The V gene lost 6 bases and the J gene lost 1 base, with 15 bases spanning the gap. CDR3 loop: CASSSRDSYNYGYTF. The DNA of the CDR3 is TGTGCCAGCAGCTCCCGGGACTCTTATAACTATGGCTACACCTTC.

This chain uses TRBV9 with TRBJ2-3, with a weak D call TRBD2 (5 bases). CDR3 length: 15 residues. In germline, CDR1 is SGDLS, CDR2 YYNGEE. Trimming took 0 bases from V and 0 from J, leaving 8 bases between them. CDR3 sequence: CASSVAGFSTDTQYF. The CDR3 DNA reads as TGTGCCAGCAGCGTAGCGGGATTTAGCACAGATACGCAGTATTTT.

This clonotype was seen a few times. This chain uses TRBV2 with TRBJ2-7, with 7 bases fitting TRBD1. Germline V gene lookup returns CDR1 SNHLY and CDR2 FYNNEI. V gave up 4 bases and J gave up 4 bases; unmatched junction bases: 4. CDR3 size: 13 residues. CDR3: CASSGDRGYEQYF. The CDR3 coding sequence is TGTGCCAGCAGTGGGGACAGAGGATACGAGCAGTACTTC.

The V and J genes are TRBV9 and TRBJ2-7, with 8 bases that match TRBD2. V lost 4 bases, J lost 2 bases, and 5 bases stayed unmatched. There are 14 residues in the CDR3. Per the germline V gene, CDR1 is SGDLS and CDR2 is YYNGEE. The DNA for the CDR3 is TGTGCCAGCAGCTTTAGCGGGGAAGCCTACGAGCAGTACTTC. It is translated as CASSFSGEAYEQYF.

DNA for the CDR3: TGCAGCGTTGGAACAGGGTGGAACTACGAGCAGTACTTC. Translation: CSVGTGWNYEQYF. The chain employs TRBV29-1 and TRBJ2-7, with D possibly matching TRBD1 (6 bases). Trimming removed 4 bases from V and 3 bases from J, with 13 bases in between. CDR1 SQVTM and CDR2 ANQGSEA come from the germline V gene. CDR3 length: 13 amino acids.

This clonotype appeared a few times. As DNA, the CDR3 is TGCAGTGCTAGGCCCGGTAGCGGGAGGGCCTACAATGAGCAGTTCTTC. Translation: CSARPGSGRAYNEQFF. V and J are TRBV20-1 and TRBJ2-1, with 11 positions matching TRBD2. Trimming cost V 3 bases and J 2 bases; bases outside gene matches: 6. The CDR3 runs 16 residues. Germline CDR1 DFQATT, CDR2 SNEGSKA (reference sequence).

This clonotype was found many times. This chain uses TRBV7-2 with TRBJ1-1; perhaps TRBD1 as D (5 bases). The CDR3 length is 14 residues. Deletions cut 4 bases from V and 1 base from J, with 10 bases between. Germline V CDR1 and CDR2: SGHTA, FQGNSA. CDR3: CASSSGLANTEAFF. The CDR3 DNA is TGTGCCAGCAGCTCGGGACTCGCGAACACTGAAGCTTTCTTT.

V and J are TRBV28 and TRBJ1-2; TRBD1 matches 8 bases. With V trimmed by 6 bases and J by 7 bases, 7 bases remained unmatched. Germline CDR1 is MDHEN and CDR2 is SYDVKM. The CDR3 extends over 13 amino acids. The CDR3 region is CASSLQGGPGYTF. In nucleotides, the CDR3 is TGTGCCAGCAGCTTACAGGGGGGTCCTGGCTACACCTTC.

Many counts were recorded for this clonotype. The V gene is TRBV24-1, the J gene TRBJ1-2; tentative D call: TRBD1 (5 bases). This CDR3 has 14 residues. Trimming pared 12 bases from V and 2 bases from J, leaving 18 bases between. Germline V CDR1 and CDR2: KGHDR, SFDVKD. The CDR3 DNA reads as TGTGCCCCACAGGCGGAGATGTTCAACTATGGCTACACCTTC. This sequence encodes CAPQAEMFNYGYTF.

This rearrangement joins TRBV7-2 to TRBJ1-4; D gene uncertain. CDR1 is SGHTA, CDR2 FQGNSA, per germline. Trimming cost V 6 bases and J 0 bases, with 8 bases left between them. The CDR3 consists of 14 residues. CDR3 bases: TGTGCCAGCAGGACCTGGGCAACTAATGAAAAACTGTTTTTT. Amino acid sequence: CASRTWATNEKLFF.

The chain couples TRBV5-1 to TRBJ1-2; 7 positions agree with TRBD1. Germline values: CDR1 SGHRS, CDR2 YFSETQ. After removal of 8 bases from V and 1 base from J, the junction contained 5 bases not matched to a gene. The CDR3 has 13 amino acids. DNA of the CDR3: TGCGCCAGTCGGACAGGAAATAACTATGGCTACACCTTC. It yields the protein CASRTGNNYGYTF.

The chain recombines TRBV9 with TRBJ2-2; TRBD1 agrees at 9 bases. This CDR3 is 16 amino acids long. Germline V gene sequence: CDR1 SGDLS, CDR2 YYNGEE. Trimming removed 2 bases from V and 4 bases from J; junction bases left unmatched: 6. CDR3 in amino acids: CASSVTGTGFTGELFF. The DNA of the CDR3 is TGTGCCAGCAGCGTGACCGGGACAGGGTTCACCGGGGAGCTGTTTTTT.

This clonotype was detected a few times. The chain joins TRBV7-9 to TRBJ1-4; no reliable D call. From germline, CDR1 is SEHNR and CDR2 FQNEAQ (reference sequence). V was clipped by 1 base and J by 8 bases, with 14 bases between them. The CDR3 runs to 15 residues. CDR3 sequence reads: CASSLDRGKREKLFF. The CDR3 nucleotides read TGTGCCAGCAGCTTAGACAGAGGGAAGAGGGAAAAACTGTTTTTT.

A few counts support this clonotype. The chain combines TRBV6-1 with TRBJ1-1, with 7 bases identical to TRBD1. Germline V gene data show CDR1 as MNHNS and CDR2 as SASEGT. Germline trimming cut 8 bases from V and 1 base from J; bases unmatched to any gene: 22. The length of the CDR3 is 19 residues. CDR3 sequence: CASYPIQQGTVGRNTEAFF. The CDR3 coding sequence is TGTGCCAGCTACCCTATCCAACAGGGGACGGTCGGAAGGAACACTGAAGCTTTCTTT.

This clonotype was detected ten times or more. Here the CDR3 reads CASSLDRDYEQFF. CDR3 bases: TGTGCCAGCAGCCTAGACAGGGACTATGAGCAGTTCTTC. The genes are TRBV28 and TRBJ2-1, with a possible D match to TRBD1 (7 bases). CDR3 size: 13 residues. Trimming removed 6 bases at V and 8 bases at J, with 14 bases between. The germline V gene has CDR1 MDHEN and CDR2 SYDVKM.

Many counts were recorded for this clonotype. The chain uses TRBV2 and TRBJ2-7; D tentatively reads TRBD1 or TRBD2 (5 bases each). Trimming removed 7 bases at V and 4 bases at J, with 11 bases between. CDR3 length: 12 residues. The V gene's germline CDR1 is SNHLY and CDR2 FYNNEI. Written as DNA, the CDR3 is TGTGCCAGCACAAGGGGAGATTACGAGCAGTACTTC. Its translation is CASTRGDYEQYF.

The chain recombines TRBV2 with TRBJ2-7, with TRBD1 identical over 7 bases. The CDR3 spans 15 residues. V trimming: 7 bases; J trimming: 2 bases; junction bases outside the gene matches: 11. Germline loops: CDR1 SNHLY, CDR2 FYNNEI. The CDR3 reads CASKSGQVQTYEQYF. In DNA, the CDR3 is TGTGCCAGCAAATCAGGACAGGTTCAGACCTACGAGCAGTACTTC.

The J gene is TRBJ2-7, the V gene TRBV6-1; perhaps TRBD2 as D (6 bases). The CDR3 has 14 amino acids. V gave up 5 bases and J gave up 5 bases, with 16 bases separating them. Germline lookup yields CDR1 MNHNS and CDR2 SASEGT. CDR3 residues: CASSPAGSIHEQYF. The CDR3 nucleotides read TGTGCCAGCAGTCCGGCGGGGAGCATCCACGAGCAGTACTTC.

This rearrangement joins TRBV18 to TRBJ1-6; the D gene is possibly TRBD1 (6 bases). The V gene's germline CDR1 is KGHSH and CDR2 LQKENI. V was shortened by 2 bases and J by 10 bases, with 9 bases between the two germline ends. The CDR3 has 13 residues. In DNA form, the CDR3 reads TGTGCCAGCTCACCAAACAGGGAATCACCCCTCCACTTT. This sequence encodes CASSPNRESPLHF.

This clonotype was counted only a few times. The rearrangement links TRBV4-1 to TRBJ2-7, with TRBD1 as a possible D gene (5 bases). CDR3 size: 14 residues. Germline V gene lookup returns CDR1 MGHRA and CDR2 YSYEKL. V shed 2 bases and J shed 1 base, with 9 bases lying between them. CDR3 in amino acids: CASSQLRQSYEQYF. Here the CDR3 DNA reads TGCGCCAGCAGCCAATTACGACAGTCCTACGAGCAGTACTTC.

The chain employs TRBV5-6 and TRBJ1-6; 10 bases align to TRBD1. The V segment lost 2 bases and the J segment 4 bases; nucleotides outside the gene matches: 6. Germline loops: CDR1 SGHDT, CDR2 YYEEEE. The length of the CDR3 is 17 residues. The CDR3 DNA reads TGTGCCAGCAGCTTTGAAGGGACAGGGGCTTATAATTCACCCCTCCACTTT. It is translated as CASSFEGTGAYNSPLHF.

The CDR3 nucleotides are TGTGCCAGCAGTTCTAGACTAGCGGGTATCTGCAATGAGCAGTTCTTC. Translation: CASSSRLAGICNEQFF. The genes are TRBV6-2 or TRBV6-3 and TRBJ2-1; 10 nucleotides line up with TRBD2. The V gene's germline CDR1 is MNHEY and CDR2 SVGEGT. The V and J ends lost 4 bases and 6 bases, in that order; junction bases with no gene match: 9. CDR3 length: 16 amino acids.

This clonotype has more than one count but fewer than ten. V is TRBV5-1 and J is TRBJ2-1; the match to TRBD2 covers 12 bases. V lost 4 bases, J lost 9 bases, and 11 bases stayed unmatched. Germline loops: CDR1 SGHRS, CDR2 YFSETQ. The length of the CDR3 is 16 residues. CDR3 sequence reads: CASSNLAGGPGAEQFF. In DNA form, the CDR3 reads TGCGCCAGCAGCAATCTAGCGGGAGGGCCCGGCGCTGAGCAGTTCTTC.

V is TRBV30 and J is TRBJ1-2; 10 bases align to TRBD1. Germline V gene sequence: CDR1 GTSNPN, CDR2 SVGIG (reference sequence). The CDR3 extends over 13 amino acids. V lost 5 bases to trimming and J lost 1 base; unmatched junction nucleotides: 1. The CDR3 spells CAWRTGGNYGYTF. The CDR3 DNA reads TGTGCCTGGCGGACAGGGGGTAACTATGGCTACACCTTC.

This clonotype showed up just a few times. This chain links TRBV4-1 with TRBJ1-2; D remains ambiguous. V dropped 1 base and J dropped 5 bases, with 11 bases sitting between them. CDR1 is MGHRA and CDR2 is YSYEKL in the germline V gene. This CDR3 has 14 amino acids. The CDR3 here is CASSQVLLAYGYTF. The CDR3 DNA reads as TGCGCCAGCAGCCAAGTCCTTCTTGCGTATGGCTACACCTTC.

V is TRBV20-1 and J is TRBJ2-7; tentative D call: TRBD1 (6 bases). In germline, CDR1 is DFQATT, CDR2 SNEGSKA (reference sequence). V lost 0 bases and J 3 bases, leaving 6 bases between the germline ends. The CDR3 totals 12 residues. CDR3 residues: CSAREDSYEQYF. The CDR3 coding sequence is TGCAGTGCTAGAGAGGACAGCTACGAGCAGTACTTC.

The rearrangement joins TRBV18 to TRBJ1-1; maybe TRBD1 (5 bases). Germline assignment: CDR1 KGHSH and CDR2 LQKENI. Trimming took off 3 bases at V and 4 bases at J, with 15 bases between the two ends. CDR3 length: 15 residues. The CDR3 sequence is CASSPSGASGTEAFF. The CDR3 region has the DNA TGTGCCAGCTCACCCTCCGGGGCGTCGGGCACTGAAGCTTTCTTT. The complete variable domain, with remaining parts taken from reference TRBV18 and TRBJ1-1, reads NAGVMQNPRHLVRRRGQEARLRCSPMKGHSHVYWYRQLPEEGLKFMVYLQKENIIDESGMPKERFSAEFPKEGPSILRIQQVVRGDSAAYFCASSPSGASGTEAFFGQGTRLTVV.

The chain is built from TRBV12-3 or TRBV12-4 and TRBJ1-6; no clear D gene. Trimming removed 6 bases at V and 10 bases at J, with 16 bases between. CDR3 length: 14 amino acids. The CDR3 loop reads CASRLGWPDSPLHF. The CDR3 DNA is TGTGCCAGCAGGCTGGGGTGGCCGGACTCACCCCTCCACTTT.